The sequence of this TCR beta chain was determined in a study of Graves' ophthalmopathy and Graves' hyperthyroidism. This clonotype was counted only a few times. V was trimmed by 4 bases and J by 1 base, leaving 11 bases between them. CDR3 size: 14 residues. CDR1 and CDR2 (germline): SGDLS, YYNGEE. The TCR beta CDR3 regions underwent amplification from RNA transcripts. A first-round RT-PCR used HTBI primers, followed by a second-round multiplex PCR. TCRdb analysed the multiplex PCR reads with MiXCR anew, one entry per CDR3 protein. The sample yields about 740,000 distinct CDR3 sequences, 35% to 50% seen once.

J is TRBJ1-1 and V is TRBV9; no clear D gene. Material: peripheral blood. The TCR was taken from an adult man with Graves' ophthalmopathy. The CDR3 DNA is TGTGCCAGCAGCCAAGGATCGCAGAACACTGAAGCTTTCTTT. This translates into CASSQGSQNTEAFF.